Below are 2 T cell receptor beta chains sequenced from a single sample in a study of OX40 agonist ivuxolimab in advanced cancers. Data came from immunoSEQ multiplex PCR; TCRdb stores just in-frame clones and leaves some out. The sample includes about 37,000 clones, around four fifths of them seen just once. This specimen was CD4+ or CD8+ T cells sorted from blood, taken in a trial of the OX40 agonist ivuxolimab. All receptors derive from an adult with an advanced solid tumor such as melanoma, head and neck, liver or kidney cancer.

The V and J genes are TRBV4-1 and TRBJ1-4; D is undetermined. The length of the CDR3 is 17 residues. Per germline, CDR1 MGHRA and CDR2 YSYEKL. The V gene lost 2 bases and the J gene lost 0 bases, with 13 bases spanning the gap. Written as DNA, the CDR3 is TGCGCCAGCAGCCAATGGCTCACTCAGGCAACTAATGAAAAACTGTTTTTT. The encoded protein is CASSQWLTQATNEKLFF.

J is TRBJ2-3 and V is TRBV7-9; D ambiguous. CDR3 size: 14 residues. Per the germline V gene, CDR1 is SEHNR and CDR2 is FQNEAQ (reference sequence). V was cut by 2 bases and J by 1 base, with 7 bases left in between. This CDR3 reads CASSLMGGTDTQYF. The CDR3 DNA sequence: TGTGCCAGCAGCTTAATGGGCGGCACAGATACGCAGTATTTT.